The table lists the clone carrying this T cell receptor beta chain with many counts. These data are taken from a study of T cells in Graves' hyperthyroidism and ophthalmopathy. V was shortened by 5 bases and J by 1 base, with 8 bases between the two germline ends. From germline, CDR1 is MNHNY and CDR2 SVGAGI (reference sequence). The CDR3 is made up of 13 amino acids. RNA transcripts served as the template for amplifying TCR beta CDR3 regions. HTBI primers were employed in a first-round RT-PCR of the TCR CDR3. TCRdb re-derived calls from the multiplex PCR reads in MiXCR, one entry per CDR3 protein. This table has 800,000 or so distinct CDR3 sequences, around 38% appearing once.

The sequenced sample consisted of blood. The V call is TRBV6-6, the J call TRBJ1-1, with a weak D call TRBD1 (5 bases). This clonotype originated in a man aged 18 to 35 with Graves' hyperthyroidism. CDR3 in DNA: TGTGCCAGCAGTCCTGGGGGGAACACTGAAGCTTTCTTT. Protein sequence: CASSPGGNTEAFF.